This T cell receptor beta chain was captured in a study of blood T cell repertoires in COVID-19. Study-level information: Sites across the United States, Italy and Spain contributed samples from acute and convalescent COVID-19. T cells, B-cell-depleted T cells, or PBMCs provided the cDNA or gDNA that served as material.

CDR3 length equals 14 residues. V lost 6 bases, J lost 9 bases, and 15 bases lay in between. CDR1 is SNHLY, CDR2 FYNNEI, per germline. Assay: immunoSEQ multiplex PCR; the TCRdb copy retains only in-frame clones and omits some. The top ten clones hold less than 0.95% of a sample with a few hundred thousand clones, approximately 88% of them seen once. The chain employs TRBV2 and TRBJ1-6; tentative D call: TRBD1 (5 bases). This TCR derives from a middle-aged woman who had recovered from COVID-19. The sequenced material came from peripheral blood. The CDR3 is CASSGDGTGSPLHF. CDR3 DNA sequence: TGTGCCAGCAGCGGAGACGGTACAGGTTCACCCCTCCACTTT.